This TCR beta chain was observed in a study of T-cell reconstitution after alpha-beta-depleted transplantation in children. Study results and limitations: Once a year had passed after transplant, T-cell counts and diversity came mostly from newly produced T cells.

Germline values: CDR1 SGHAT, CDR2 FQNNGV. Trimming cost V 4 bases and J 0 bases, with 22 bases left between them. CDR3 length: 19 amino acids. Researchers prepared the TCRbeta library using unique molecular identifiers, the study reports. Each CDR3 protein gets one entry after TCRdb re-called the PCR reads with MiXCR. The sample holds approximately 400,000 distinct CDR3 sequences, 15% to 20% seen once. Comment on this clonotype: Its specificity is not known.

This TCR derives from a boy younger than two who had a stem cell transplant for Wiskott-Aldrich syndrome, so the T cells may come from the graft donor. The chain joins TRBV11-2 to TRBJ2-1, with a tentative D call TRBD1 (5 bases). The sequencing here drew on PBMCs, mostly from graft donor cells, taken 360 days after TCRalphabeta/CD19-depleted stem cell transplant. The CDR3 sequence: CASSSGSPGPTTSYNEQFF. DNA for the CDR3: TGTGCCAGCAGCTCAGGGTCACCGGGCCCTACCACCTCCTACAATGAGCAGTTCTTC.